The 21 T cell receptor beta chains listed next were all sequenced from one sample in a study of beta chain features in type 1 diabetes. Isolated RNA was reverse transcribed in full, so expressed TCRB transcripts were sequenced. Repertoires were generated with immunoSEQ multiplex PCR, while TCRdb's copy carries only in-frame clones and drops some. This table holds about 360,000 clones, roughly 13% found once. Sequencing was carried out using naive CD4+ T cells from blood. The receptor source for this set is a man younger than 35 in good health.

The chain carries TRBV7-2 and TRBJ1-2, with unresolved D. The CDR3 runs 13 residues. The V gene lost 4 bases and the J gene lost 4 bases, with 10 bases spanning the gap. Germline V lookup: CDR1 SGHTA, CDR2 FQGNSA. CDR3 nucleotide sequence: TGTGCCAGCAGCTCCTCGTTTATCTATGGCTACACCTTC. As protein: CASSSSFIYGYTF.

This clone was found a few times. The chain has TRBV7-9 and TRBJ2-2; 7 bases are a match to TRBD1. Per germline, CDR1 SEHNR and CDR2 FQNEAQ (reference sequence). V lost 1 base to trimming and J lost 3 bases; unmatched junction nucleotides: 5. The CDR3 spans 16 residues. Written as DNA, the CDR3 is TGTGCCAGCAGCTTAGGCCGGGACAGAGACACCGGGGAGCTGTTTTTT. Translating it yields CASSLGRDRDTGELFF.

This clone was found a few times. This sequence joins TRBV6-5 and TRBJ2-4, with 9 bases identical to TRBD1. The J segment lost 5 bases and the V segment lost 3 bases, leaving 2 bases of the junction unmatched. The germline gives CDR1 MNHEY, CDR2 SVGAGI. The CDR3 is made up of 14 amino acids. CDR3 residues: CASSYRTGENIQYF. In DNA form, the CDR3 reads TGTGCCAGCAGTTATCGGACAGGGGAAAACATTCAGTACTTC.

This clone was detected a few times. The chain combines TRBV5-1 with TRBJ2-7; 8 bases are shared with TRBD1. This CDR3 comprises 14 residues. Per germline, CDR1 SGHRS and CDR2 YFSETQ. V lost 3 bases and J lost 5; bases outside the gene matches: 7. The CDR3 DNA sequence: TGCGCCAGCAGCTCCACGACAGGGGTCCACGAGCAGTACTTC. This encodes CASSSTTGVHEQYF.

The V call is TRBV7-9, the J call TRBJ2-7, with 7 nucleotides matching TRBD1. Germline V gene lookup returns CDR1 SEHNR and CDR2 FQNEAQ (reference sequence). The CDR3 is 17 residues long. V lost 1 base and J lost 6; bases outside the gene matches: 15. For the CDR3, the DNA is TGTGCCAGCAGCTTAGTCCTTGGAACGGCGACAGGGCTCGAGCAGTACTTC. It yields the protein CASSLVLGTATGLEQYF.

This clone was recorded a few times. In nucleotides, the CDR3 is TGTGCCAGCAGAAGCGACGAGAGCCAGCCCCAGCATTTT. This codes for CASRSDESQPQHF. The chain has TRBV6-5 and TRBJ1-5; D is undetermined. Germline V lookup: CDR1 MNHEY, CDR2 SVGAGI. The CDR3 runs 13 residues. V lost 6 bases, J lost 7 bases, and 13 bases lay in between.

This chain joins TRBV29-1 and TRBJ2-5; tentative D call: TRBD2 (5 bases). From germline, CDR1 is SQVTM and CDR2 ANQGSEA. Trimming took 3 bases from V and 3 from J, leaving 11 bases between them. The CDR3 loop spans 13 amino acids. In DNA, the CDR3 is TGCAGCGTTGACGAGGGCAGAAAAGAGACCCAGTACTTC. This translates into CSVDEGRKETQYF. The entire variable domain, with the rest obtained from reference TRBV29-1 and TRBJ2-5, is as follows: SAVISQKPSRDICQRGTSLTIQCQVDSQVTMMFWYRQQPGQSLTLIATANQGSEATYESGFVIDKFPISRPNLTFSTLTVSNMSPEDSSIYLCSVDEGRKETQYFGPGTRLLVL.

The chain joins TRBV14 to TRBJ2-3; 9 bases fit TRBD2. Germline V lookup: CDR1 SGHDN, CDR2 FVKESK. The CDR3 totals 15 residues. V gave up 5 bases and J gave up 7 bases; unmatched junction bases: 10. Here the CDR3 DNA reads TGTGCCAGCAGCGAGCTAGCGGGGAGGCTGTATACGCAGTATTTT. Amino acids: CASSELAGRLYTQYF.

The genes are TRBV5-1 and TRBJ2-7; D gene unclear. Per germline, CDR1 SGHRS and CDR2 YFSETQ. The CDR3 contains 12 residues. Trimming removed 5 bases at V and 3 bases at J, with 9 bases between. The CDR3 protein is CASRRQDYEQYF. For the CDR3, the DNA is TGCGCCAGCAGGCGACAAGACTACGAGCAGTACTTC.

The rearrangement links TRBV5-1 to TRBJ2-1, with TRBD2 matching over 7 bases. The J segment lost 7 bases and the V segment lost 0 bases, leaving 1 base of the junction unmatched. This CDR3 region has 13 residues. Germline CDR1 and CDR2: SGHRS and YFSETQ. CDR3 sequence (DNA): TGCGCCAGCAGCTTGGGCGGGAGTAATGAGCAGTTCTTC. This translates into CASSLGGSNEQFF. The whole variable domain, remainder taken from reference TRBV5-1 and TRBJ2-1, is KAGVTQTPRYLIKTRGQQVTLSCSPISGHRSVSWYQQTPGQGLQFLFEYFSETQRNKGNFPGRFSGRQFSNSRSEMNVSTLELGDSALYLCASSLGGSNEQFFGPGTRLTVL.

The sample holds a few counts of this clone. The CDR3 DNA sequence: TGTGCCAGCAGCTTGACAGGGGTTGGGGCTGAAGCTTTCTTT. Its translation is CASSLTGVGAEAFF. This rearrangement joins TRBV7-3 to TRBJ1-1; 8 bases are a match to TRBD1. Germline CDR1 SGHTA, CDR2 FQGTGA. CDR3 size: 14 residues. Germline trimming cut 3 bases from V and 6 bases from J; bases unmatched to any gene: 6.

The rearrangement joins TRBV7-3 to TRBJ2-7; D remains ambiguous. Germline V gene lookup returns CDR1 SGHTA and CDR2 FQGTGA. The CDR3 consists of 15 residues. V shed 0 bases and J shed 0 bases, with 9 bases lying between them. CDR3 in DNA: TGTGCCAGCAGCTTAACAGCCGCGCTCTCCTACGAGCAGTACTTC. This encodes CASSLTAALSYEQYF.

This clone was seen a few times. The chain recombines TRBV28 with TRBJ1-1, with 7 bases fitting TRBD1. The germline V gene encodes CDR1 MDHEN and CDR2 SYDVKM. The V segment lost 2 bases and the J segment 4 bases; nucleotides outside the gene matches: 10. There are 16 residues in the CDR3. CDR3 DNA: TGTGCCAGCAGTTTAGGAGGACAGGTCCGGGCCACTGAAGCTTTCTTT. Translated: CASSLGGQVRATEAFF.

The chain joins TRBV5-5 to TRBJ2-4; 7 bases map to TRBD1. This CDR3 region has 15 residues. The V segment lost 5 bases and the J segment 5 bases; nucleotides outside the gene matches: 10. Germline CDR1 SGHKS, CDR2 YYEKEE (reference sequence). CDR3 loop: CASSYRGDVENIQYF. CDR3 sequence (DNA): TGTGCCAGCAGTTACAGGGGAGATGTGGAAAACATTCAGTACTTC.

The rearrangement uses TRBV4-3 and TRBJ1-2; D gene ambiguous. The V gene lost 2 bases and the J gene lost 5 bases, with 9 bases spanning the gap. This CDR3 is 13 amino acids long. Germline assignment: CDR1 LGHNA and CDR2 YSLEER. The chain's CDR3 is CASSQSLAYGYTF. In nucleotides, the CDR3 is TGCGCCAGCAGCCAAAGTTTAGCTTATGGCTACACCTTC.

This clone has more than one count but fewer than ten. The CDR3: CASSFDTGGTEAFF. As DNA, the CDR3 is TGTGCCAGCAGCTTTGACACAGGGGGCACTGAAGCTTTCTTT. The V call is TRBV5-4, the J call TRBJ1-1; 8 bases align to TRBD1. CDR3 length equals 14 residues. Trimming removed 2 bases from V and 4 bases from J; junction bases left unmatched: 4. The germline gives CDR1 SGHNT, CDR2 YYREEE (reference sequence).

The rearrangement links TRBV28 to TRBJ2-3, with 13 bases that match TRBD2. V lost 8 bases and J lost 1; bases outside the gene matches: 3. The CDR3 runs 15 residues. CDR1 is MDHEN and CDR2 is SYDVKM in the germline V gene. CDR3 amino acids: CASSGTSGGTDTQYF. The CDR3 nucleotides read TGTGCCAGCTCCGGGACTAGCGGGGGCACAGATACGCAGTATTTT.

This clone was detected a few times. The V and J genes are TRBV7-2 and TRBJ2-7; 8 nucleotides agree with TRBD2. With 1 base clipped from V and 12 bases from J, the junction kept 5 bases outside the gene matches. Germline loops: CDR1 SGHTA, CDR2 FQGNSA. The CDR3 spans 12 residues. The DNA for the CDR3 is TGTGCCAGCAGCTTAGTTGGCGGGAGGACGTACTTC. Amino acids: CASSLVGGRTYF. Variable domain in full (rest from reference TRBV7-2 and TRBJ2-7): GAGVSQSPSNKVTEKGKDVELRCDPISGHTALYWYRQSLGQGLEFLIYFQGNSAPDKSGLPSDRFSAERTGGSVSTLTIQRTQQEDSAVYLCASSLVGGRTYFGPGTRLTVT.

The rearrangement links TRBV29-1 to TRBJ2-3; the D gene is possibly TRBD2 (5 bases). Germline CDR1 SQVTM, CDR2 ANQGSEA. The CDR3 covers 14 residues. V was pared by 0 bases and J by 3 bases, with 10 bases between. CDR3: CSVEEIASTDTQYF. CDR3 DNA sequence: TGCAGCGTTGAAGAAATAGCGTCAACAGATACGCAGTATTTT.

This clone was recorded a few times. V gene TRBV6-1 combines with J gene TRBJ2-5; 7 nucleotides agree with TRBD1. The CDR3 spans 13 residues. V shed 7 bases, J shed 5 bases, and the junction held 7 bases outside the gene matches. Germline V gene lookup returns CDR1 MNHNS and CDR2 SASEGT. Here the CDR3 reads CASKAGGFETQYF. CDR3 bases: TGTGCCAGCAAGGCAGGGGGTTTTGAGACCCAGTACTTC.

The rearrangement joins TRBV7-2 to TRBJ2-7, with TRBD2 matching 11 bases. This CDR3 contains 17 residues. Germline V gene data show CDR1 as SGHTA and CDR2 as FQGNSA. The junction had 8 bases not matched to a gene; V was cut back by 3 bases and J by 1 base. The CDR3 sequence: CASSLPTGTSGSYEQYF. In DNA form, the CDR3 reads TGTGCCAGCAGCTTGCCCACCGGGACTAGCGGATCCTACGAGCAGTACTTC.